This T cell receptor beta chain is drawn from a study of shared clonotypes between healthy human individuals. Produced via immunoSEQ multiplex PCR; TCRdb's table is partial and in-frame only. The sample has around 1.4 million clones, 98% seen once; the top ten hold around 0.33%. Germline CDR1 reads MDHEN; CDR2 reads SYDVKM. The CDR3 spans 16 residues. J was trimmed by 4 bases and V by 4 bases; bases with no gene match: 10. Sequenced material: naive CD4+ T cells sorted from blood. Indicated subset: CD45RA+ positively selected. The sequence derives from a man aged 25 to 40 in good health. This rearrangement joins TRBV28 to TRBJ2-1; the match to TRBD2 covers 7 bases. The CDR3 DNA reads TGTGCCAGCAGTTCCCCCGGGAGGCCCACTTACAATGAGCAGTTCTTC. Translated, it gives CASSSPGRPTYNEQFF.